The source of this T cell receptor beta chain is a study of blood T cell repertoires in COVID-19. At the level of the study: The samples span acute and convalescent COVID-19 from the United States, Italy and Spain.

TCRdb's table, derived via immunoSEQ multiplex PCR, lists solely in-frame clones and lacks some. The sample lists some 250,000 clones, around 81% seen once, with 1.9% in the top ten. With respect to this clone: Other DNA sequences in this sample translate to the same CDR3.

Sequenced material: peripheral blood. The origin of this receptor is a man younger than 40 who had recovered from COVID-19.

CDR3 amino acids: CASRHRGRGQPQHF. DNA of the CDR3: TGTGCCAGCAGGCACAGGGGCCGAGGCCAGCCCCAGCATTTT. The rearrangement uses TRBV6-5 and TRBJ1-5; 7 positions match TRBD1. Trimming at V came to 6 bases and at J to 7 bases, leaving 9 bases not matched to a gene. The V gene's germline CDR1 is MNHEY and CDR2 SVGAGI. The CDR3 contains 14 residues.